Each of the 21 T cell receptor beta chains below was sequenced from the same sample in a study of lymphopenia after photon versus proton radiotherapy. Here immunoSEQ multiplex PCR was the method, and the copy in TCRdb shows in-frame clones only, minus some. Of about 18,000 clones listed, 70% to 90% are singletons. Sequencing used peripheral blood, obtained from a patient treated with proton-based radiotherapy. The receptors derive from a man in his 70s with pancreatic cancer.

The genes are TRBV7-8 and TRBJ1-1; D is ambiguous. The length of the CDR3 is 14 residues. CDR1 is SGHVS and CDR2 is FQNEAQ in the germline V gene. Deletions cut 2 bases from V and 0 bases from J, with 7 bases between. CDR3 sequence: CASSLNSLNTEAFF. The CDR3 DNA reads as TGTGCCAGCAGCTTAAACAGCCTGAACACTGAAGCTTTCTTT.

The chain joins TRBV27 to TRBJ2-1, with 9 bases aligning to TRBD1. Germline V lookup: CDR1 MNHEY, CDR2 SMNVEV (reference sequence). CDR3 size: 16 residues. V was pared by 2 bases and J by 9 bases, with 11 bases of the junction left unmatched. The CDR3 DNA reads TGTGCCAGCAGTTTAAGAGGGACAGGGTTGCTCAGTGAGCAGTTCTTC. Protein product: CASSLRGTGLLSEQFF.

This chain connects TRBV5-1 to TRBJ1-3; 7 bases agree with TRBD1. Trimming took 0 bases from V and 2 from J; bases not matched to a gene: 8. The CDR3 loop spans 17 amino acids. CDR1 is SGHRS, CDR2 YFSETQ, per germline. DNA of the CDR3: TGCGCCAGCAGCTTGGGACGATTACAGGGGCCTGGAAACACCATATATTTT. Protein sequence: CASSLGRLQGPGNTIYF.

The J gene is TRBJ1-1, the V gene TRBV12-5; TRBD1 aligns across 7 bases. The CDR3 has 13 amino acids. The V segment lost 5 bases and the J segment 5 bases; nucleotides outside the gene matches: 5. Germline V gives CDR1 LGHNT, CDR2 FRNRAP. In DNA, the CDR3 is TGTGCTAGTGGTGAGGGGGCTTGGACTGAAGCTTTCTTT. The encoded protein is CASGEGAWTEAFF.

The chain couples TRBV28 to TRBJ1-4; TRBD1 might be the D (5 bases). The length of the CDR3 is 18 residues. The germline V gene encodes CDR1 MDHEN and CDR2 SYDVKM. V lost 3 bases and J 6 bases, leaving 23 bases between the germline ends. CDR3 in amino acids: CASSFRSGRGKWDEKLFF. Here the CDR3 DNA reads TGTGCCAGCAGTTTCCGCTCCGGCCGGGGGAAATGGGATGAAAAACTGTTTTTT. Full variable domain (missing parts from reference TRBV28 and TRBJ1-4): DVKVTQSSRYLVKRTGEKVFLECVQDMDHENMFWYRQDPGLGLRLIYFSYDVKMKEKGDIPEGYSVSREKKERFSLILESASTNQTSMYLCASSFRSGRGKWDEKLFFGSGTQLSVL.

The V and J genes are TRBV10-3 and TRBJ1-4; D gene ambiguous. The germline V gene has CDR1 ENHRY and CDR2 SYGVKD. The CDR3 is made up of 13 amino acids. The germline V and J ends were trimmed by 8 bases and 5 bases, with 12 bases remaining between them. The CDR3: CAIELAPNEKLFF. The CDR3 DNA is TGTGCCATCGAGCTCGCGCCGAATGAAAAACTGTTTTTT.

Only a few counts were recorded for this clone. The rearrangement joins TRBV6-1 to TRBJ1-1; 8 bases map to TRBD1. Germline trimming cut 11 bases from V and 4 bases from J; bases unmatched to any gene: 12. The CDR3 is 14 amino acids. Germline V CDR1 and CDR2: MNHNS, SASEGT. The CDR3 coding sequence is TGTGCCCTGCGGGCAGGGGGCGAGAGCACTGAAGCTTTCTTT. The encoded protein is CALRAGGESTEAFF.

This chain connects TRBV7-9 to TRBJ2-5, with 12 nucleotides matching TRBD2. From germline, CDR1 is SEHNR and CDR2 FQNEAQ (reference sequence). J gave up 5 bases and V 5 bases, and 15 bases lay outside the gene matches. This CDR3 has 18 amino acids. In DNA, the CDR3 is TGTGCCAGCAGCCCCGGACTAGCGGGGTCCCCGGCCGTGGAGACCCAGTACTTC. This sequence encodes CASSPGLAGSPAVETQYF.

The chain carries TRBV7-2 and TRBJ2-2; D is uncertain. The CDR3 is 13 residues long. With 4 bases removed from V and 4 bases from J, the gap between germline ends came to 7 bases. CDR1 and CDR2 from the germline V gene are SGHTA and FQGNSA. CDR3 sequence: CASSSRSTGELFF. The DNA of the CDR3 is TGTGCCAGCAGCTCACGATCCACCGGGGAGCTGTTTTTT.

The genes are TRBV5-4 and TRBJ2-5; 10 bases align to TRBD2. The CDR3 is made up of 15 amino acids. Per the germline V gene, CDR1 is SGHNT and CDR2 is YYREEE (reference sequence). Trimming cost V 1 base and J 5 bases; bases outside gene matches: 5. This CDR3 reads CASSLRASGSETQYF. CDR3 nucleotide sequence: TGTGCCAGCAGCTTGAGGGCTAGCGGGAGCGAGACCCAGTACTTC.

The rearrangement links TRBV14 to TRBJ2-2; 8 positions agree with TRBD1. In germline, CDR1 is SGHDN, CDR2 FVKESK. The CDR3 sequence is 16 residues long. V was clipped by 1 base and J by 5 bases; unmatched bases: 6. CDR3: CASSQVPGQVTGELFF. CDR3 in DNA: TGTGCCAGCAGCCAAGTACCGGGACAGGTTACCGGGGAGCTGTTTTTT.

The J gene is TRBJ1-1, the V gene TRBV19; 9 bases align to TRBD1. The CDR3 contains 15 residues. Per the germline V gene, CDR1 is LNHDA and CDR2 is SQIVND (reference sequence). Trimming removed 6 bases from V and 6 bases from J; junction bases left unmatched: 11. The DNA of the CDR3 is TGTGCCAGTAGGTCGGGACAGGGAGCTCATTCTGAAGCTTTCTTT. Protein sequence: CASRSGQGAHSEAFF.

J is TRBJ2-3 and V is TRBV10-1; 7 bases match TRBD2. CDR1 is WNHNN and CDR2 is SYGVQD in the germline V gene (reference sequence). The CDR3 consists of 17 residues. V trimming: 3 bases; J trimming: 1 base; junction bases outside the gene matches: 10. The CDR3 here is CASSERGSGARTDTQYF. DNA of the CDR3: TGCGCCAGCAGTGAACGGGGAAGCGGGGCTCGCACAGATACGCAGTATTTT.

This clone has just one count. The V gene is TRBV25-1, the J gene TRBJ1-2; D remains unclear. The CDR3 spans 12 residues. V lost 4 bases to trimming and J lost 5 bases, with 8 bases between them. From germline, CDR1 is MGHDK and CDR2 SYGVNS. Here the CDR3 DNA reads TGTGCCAGCAGTGGCGGAGGGTATGGCTACACCTTC. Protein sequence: CASSGGGYGYTF.

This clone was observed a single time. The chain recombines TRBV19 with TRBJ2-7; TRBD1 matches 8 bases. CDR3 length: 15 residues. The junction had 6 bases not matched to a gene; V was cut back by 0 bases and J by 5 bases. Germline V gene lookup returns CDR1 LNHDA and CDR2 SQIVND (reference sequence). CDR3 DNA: TGTGCCAGTAGTATAGATCGGGCAGGGGGCAACGAGCAGTACTTC. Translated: CASSIDRAGGNEQYF. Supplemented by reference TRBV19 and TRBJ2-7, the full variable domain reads DGGITQSPKYLFRKEGQNVTLSCEQNLNHDAMYWYRQDPGQGLRLIYYSQIVNDFQKGDIAEGYSVSREKKESFPLTVTSAQKNPTAFYLCASSIDRAGGNEQYFGPGTRLTVT.

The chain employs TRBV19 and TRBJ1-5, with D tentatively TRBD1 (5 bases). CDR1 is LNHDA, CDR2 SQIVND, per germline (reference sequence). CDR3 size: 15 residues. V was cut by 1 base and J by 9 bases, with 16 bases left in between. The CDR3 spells CASSIGSGASGPQHF. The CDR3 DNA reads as TGTGCCAGTAGTATAGGATCCGGGGCTTCGGGGCCCCAGCATTTT.

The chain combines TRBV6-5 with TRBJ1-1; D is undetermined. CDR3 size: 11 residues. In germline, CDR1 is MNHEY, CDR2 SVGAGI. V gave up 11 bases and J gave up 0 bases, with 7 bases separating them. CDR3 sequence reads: CAVTVNTEAFF. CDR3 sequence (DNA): TGTGCCGTAACAGTGAACACTGAAGCTTTCTTT.

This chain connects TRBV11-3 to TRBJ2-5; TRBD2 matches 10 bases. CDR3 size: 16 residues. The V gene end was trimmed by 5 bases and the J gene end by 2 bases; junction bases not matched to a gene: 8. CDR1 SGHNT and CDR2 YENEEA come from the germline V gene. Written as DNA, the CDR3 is TGTGCCAGCAGCGCCGGACTAGCGGAGTCACAAGAGACCCAGTACTTC. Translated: CASSAGLAESQETQYF.

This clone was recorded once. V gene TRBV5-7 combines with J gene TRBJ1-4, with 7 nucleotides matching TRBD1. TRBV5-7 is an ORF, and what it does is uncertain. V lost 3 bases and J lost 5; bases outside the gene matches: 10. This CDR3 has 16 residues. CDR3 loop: CASSSTRTGENEKLFF. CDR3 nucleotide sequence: TGTGCCAGCAGCTCGACCCGGACAGGCGAAAATGAAAAACTGTTTTTT.

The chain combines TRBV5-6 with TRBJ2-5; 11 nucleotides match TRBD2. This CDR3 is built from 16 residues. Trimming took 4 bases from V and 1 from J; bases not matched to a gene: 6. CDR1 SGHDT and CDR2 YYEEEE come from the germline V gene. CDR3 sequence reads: CASSPLLAGGQETQYF. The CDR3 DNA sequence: TGTGCCAGCAGCCCCCTCCTAGCGGGGGGCCAAGAGACCCAGTACTTC. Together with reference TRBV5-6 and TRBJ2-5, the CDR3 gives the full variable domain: DAGVTQSPTHLIKTRGQQVTLRCSPKSGHDTVSWYQQALGQGPQFIFQYYEEEERQRGNFPDRFSGHQFPNYSSELNVNALLLGDSALYLCASSPLLAGGQETQYFGPGTRLLVL.

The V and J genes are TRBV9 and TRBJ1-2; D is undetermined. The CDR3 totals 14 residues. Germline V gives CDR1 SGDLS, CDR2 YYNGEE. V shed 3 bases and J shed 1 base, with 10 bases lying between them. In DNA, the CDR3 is TGTGCCAGCAGCGGACTGGACGGTAACTATGGCTACACCTTC. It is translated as CASSGLDGNYGYTF.